The entry that follows covers one T cell receptor (beta chain) sequence. Its antigen is unknown. Base qualities are not provided; no much larger clone lies one nucleotide away. The immunoSEQ Assay, a bias-controlled multiplex PCR, was used to amplify TCRbeta CDR3 regions from genomic DNA. The study's own analysis went as follows. The number of nucleated cells in each sample was estimated from the amplification of reference gene primers within the assay. To quantify the absolute abundance of each unique TCRbeta CDR3 rearrangement, sequence reads were collapsed and filtered. Productive Simpson clonality was computed per sample as the square root of Simpson's diversity index over productive rearrangements. Entries here come from immuneACCESS through TCRdb and include only in-frame sequences with V and J called. Some clones fail to appear in such tables; in the studies checked, an unresolved V gene covers under half of the shortfall, and the cause of the remainder is unknown. That table gives V, J and clone size, and the DNA gave D and trimming. A total of about 100,000 clones appear in this sample, around four fifths of them only once. Roughly 31% of the sample lies in the top ten.

The collaborating institutions used their own protocols to collect whole blood in K2EDTA tubes. For TCRbeta analysis, collaborator samples were shipped as frozen whole blood, as isolated PBMCs, or as DNA extracted from either sample type. The source of the sample is a study of blood T cell repertoires in COVID-19 (dated by TCRdb to about 2020). In terms of the full investigation: Samples from collaborators originated in the United States, Italy and Spain and spanned both the acute and convalescent phases of COVID-19. The samples were drawn from the first 160 participants of the ongoing ImmuneRACE study and from roughly 1,300 subjects provided by 6 global collaborators. The dataset comprised deeply sampled blood TCRbeta repertoires from subjects exposed to, actively infected with, or recovered from COVID-19. The material from the prospective study consisted of cDNA or gDNA derived from T cells, B-cell-depleted T cells, or PBMCs. The sample metadata nearly always contained a de-identified subject ID, COVID-19 status, age in years and sex. The repertoires were made available in a free public database intended to serve as a resource for research on the immune response to SARS-CoV-2. HLA class I and class II types, where available, came from metadata supplied by the sample provider rather than from assay-based typing. Results the study describes overall, beyond this receptor: Clinical and demographic metadata were provided uncurated, with the amount varying by source and participant.

The CDR3 starts with the cysteine, ends with the phenylalanine, and has 12 residues. CDR3 DNA is the only sequence kept; it has 36 bases, read in frame from the first base. V is cut back by 5 bases and J by 10 bases, with 3 bases in the junction unmatched. CDR1 and CDR2 were assigned from the germline V gene as MNHEY and SVGAGI. In this chain, TRBV6-5 is recombined with TRBJ2-1; 9 bases in the junction line up with TRBD1. The sequence was obtained from a man aged 70 or older with active or convalescent COVID-19. The sample was peripheral blood. The CDR3 has the sequence CASSRTGVEQFF. The DNA is TGTGCCAGCAGTCGGACAGGGGTCGAGCAGTTCTTC.